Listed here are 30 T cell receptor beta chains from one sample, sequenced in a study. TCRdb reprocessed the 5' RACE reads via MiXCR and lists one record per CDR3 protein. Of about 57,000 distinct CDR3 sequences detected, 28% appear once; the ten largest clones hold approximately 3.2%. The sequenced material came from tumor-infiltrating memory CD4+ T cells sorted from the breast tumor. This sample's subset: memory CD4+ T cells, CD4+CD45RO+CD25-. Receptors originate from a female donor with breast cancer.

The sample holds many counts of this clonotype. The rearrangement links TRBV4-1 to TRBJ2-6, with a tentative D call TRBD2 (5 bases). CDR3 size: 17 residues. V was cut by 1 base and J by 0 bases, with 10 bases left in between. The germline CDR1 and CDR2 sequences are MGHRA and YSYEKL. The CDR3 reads CASSQVFGVSGANVLTF. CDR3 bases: TGCGCCAGCAGCCAAGTATTCGGGGTCTCTGGGGCCAACGTCCTGACTTTC.

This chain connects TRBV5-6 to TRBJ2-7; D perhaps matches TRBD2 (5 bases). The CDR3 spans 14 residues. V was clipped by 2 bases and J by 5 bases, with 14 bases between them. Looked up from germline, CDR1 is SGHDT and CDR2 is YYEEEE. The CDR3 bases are TGTGCCAGCAGCTTTTGGGGAGTTCGGGACGAGCAGTACTTC. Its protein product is CASSFWGVRDEQYF.

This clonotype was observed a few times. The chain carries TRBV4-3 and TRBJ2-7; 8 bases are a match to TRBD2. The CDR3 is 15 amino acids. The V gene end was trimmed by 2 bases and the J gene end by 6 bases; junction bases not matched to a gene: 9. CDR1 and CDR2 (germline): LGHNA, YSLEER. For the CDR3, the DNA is TGCGCCAGCAGCCAATTTCTCGCGGGAGGAGGCGAGCAGTACTTC. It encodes CASSQFLAGGGEQYF.

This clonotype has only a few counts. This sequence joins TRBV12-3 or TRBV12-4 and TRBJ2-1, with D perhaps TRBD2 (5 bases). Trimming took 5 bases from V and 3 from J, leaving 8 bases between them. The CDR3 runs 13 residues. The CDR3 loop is CASSITSYNEQFF. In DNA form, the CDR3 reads TGTGCCAGCAGTATAACTAGCTACAATGAGCAGTTCTTC.

This CDR3 reads CASSLVGGASYNEQFF. DNA for the CDR3: TGTGCCAGCAGCTTAGTAGGGGGCGCCTCCTACAATGAGCAGTTCTTC. The chain is built from TRBV7-2 and TRBJ2-1, with TRBD1 identical over 7 bases. The germline V gene encodes CDR1 SGHTA and CDR2 FQGNSA. This CDR3 has 16 residues. Trimming at V came to 1 base and at J to 0 bases, leaving 3 bases not matched to a gene. Combining the CDR3 with reference TRBV7-2 and TRBJ2-1 gives the whole variable domain GAGVSQSPSNKVTEKGKDVELRCDPISGHTALYWYRQSLGQGLEFLIYFQGNSAPDKSGLPSDRFSAERTGGSVSTLTIQRTQQEDSAVYLCASSLVGGASYNEQFFGPGTRLTVL.

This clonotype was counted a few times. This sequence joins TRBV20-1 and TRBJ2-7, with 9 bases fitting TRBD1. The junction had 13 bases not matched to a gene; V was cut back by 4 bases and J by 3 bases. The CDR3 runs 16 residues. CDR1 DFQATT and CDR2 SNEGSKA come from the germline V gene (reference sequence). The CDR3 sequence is CSATGTGKSRHYEQYF. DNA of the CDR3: TGCAGTGCTACCGGGACAGGGAAATCCCGTCACTACGAGCAGTACTTC.

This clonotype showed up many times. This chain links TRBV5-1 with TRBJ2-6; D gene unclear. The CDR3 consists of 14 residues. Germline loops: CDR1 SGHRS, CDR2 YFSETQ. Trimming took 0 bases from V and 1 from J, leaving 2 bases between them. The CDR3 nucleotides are TGCGCCAGCAGCTTGGATTCTGGGGCCAACGTCCTGACTTTC. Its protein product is CASSLDSGANVLTF.

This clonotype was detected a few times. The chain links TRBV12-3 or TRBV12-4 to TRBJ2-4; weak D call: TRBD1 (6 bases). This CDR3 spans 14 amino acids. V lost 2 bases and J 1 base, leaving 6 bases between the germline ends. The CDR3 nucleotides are TGTGCCAGCAGTTTACAGGGGGCCAAAAACATTCAGTACTTC. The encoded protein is CASSLQGAKNIQYF.

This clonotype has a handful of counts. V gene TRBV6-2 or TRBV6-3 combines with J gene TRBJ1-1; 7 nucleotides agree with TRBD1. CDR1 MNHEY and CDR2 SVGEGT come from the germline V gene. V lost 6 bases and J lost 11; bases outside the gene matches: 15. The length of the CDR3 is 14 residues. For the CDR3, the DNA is TGTGCCAGCAGACTTCAACAGGGGACGCGGGGTGCTTTCTTT. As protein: CASRLQQGTRGAFF.

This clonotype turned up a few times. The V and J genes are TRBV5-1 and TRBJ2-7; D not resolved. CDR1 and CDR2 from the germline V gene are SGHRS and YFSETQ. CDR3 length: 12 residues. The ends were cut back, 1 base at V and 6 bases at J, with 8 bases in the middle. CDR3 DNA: TGCGCCAGCAGCTTGTCTAACGGCGAGCAGTACTTC. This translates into CASSLSNGEQYF.

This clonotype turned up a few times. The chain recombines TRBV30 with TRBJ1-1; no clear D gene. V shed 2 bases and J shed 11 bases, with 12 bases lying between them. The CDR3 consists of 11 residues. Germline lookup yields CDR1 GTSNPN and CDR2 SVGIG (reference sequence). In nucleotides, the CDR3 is TGTGCCTGGAGTCTTAGGGATTGGGCTTTCTTT. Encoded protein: CAWSLRDWAFF.

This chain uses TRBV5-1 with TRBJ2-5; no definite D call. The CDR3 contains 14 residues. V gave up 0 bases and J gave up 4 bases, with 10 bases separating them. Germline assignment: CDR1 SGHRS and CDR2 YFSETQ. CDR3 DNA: TGCGCCAGCAGCTTGGGGCAGGAGAGAGAGACCCAGTACTTC. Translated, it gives CASSLGQERETQYF.

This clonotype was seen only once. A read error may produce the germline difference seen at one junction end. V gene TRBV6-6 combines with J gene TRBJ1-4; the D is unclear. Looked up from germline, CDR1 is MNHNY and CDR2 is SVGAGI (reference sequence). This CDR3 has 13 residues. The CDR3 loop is CASSYSTNGKLFF. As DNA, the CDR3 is TGTGCCAGCAGTTACTCGACGAATGGAAAACTGTTTTTT.

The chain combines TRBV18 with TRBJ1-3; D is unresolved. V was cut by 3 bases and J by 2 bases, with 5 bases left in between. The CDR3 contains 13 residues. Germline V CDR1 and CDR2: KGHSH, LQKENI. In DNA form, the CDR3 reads TGTGCCAGCTCACCTCTAACTGGAAACACCATATATTTT. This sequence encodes CASSPLTGNTIYF.

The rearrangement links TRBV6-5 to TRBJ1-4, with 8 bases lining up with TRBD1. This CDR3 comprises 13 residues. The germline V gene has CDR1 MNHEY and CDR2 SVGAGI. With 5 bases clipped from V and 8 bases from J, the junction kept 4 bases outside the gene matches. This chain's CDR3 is CASSLGQGEKLFF. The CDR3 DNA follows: TGTGCCAGCAGTCTCGGACAGGGCGAAAAACTGTTTTTT.

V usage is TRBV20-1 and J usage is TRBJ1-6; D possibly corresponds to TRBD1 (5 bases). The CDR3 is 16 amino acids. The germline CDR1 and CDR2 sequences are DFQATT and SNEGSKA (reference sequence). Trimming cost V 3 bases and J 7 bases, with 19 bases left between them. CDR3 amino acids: CSASPLRESFNSPLHF. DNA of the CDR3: TGCAGTGCTAGCCCCCTCAGGGAGTCGTTCAATTCACCCCTCCACTTT.

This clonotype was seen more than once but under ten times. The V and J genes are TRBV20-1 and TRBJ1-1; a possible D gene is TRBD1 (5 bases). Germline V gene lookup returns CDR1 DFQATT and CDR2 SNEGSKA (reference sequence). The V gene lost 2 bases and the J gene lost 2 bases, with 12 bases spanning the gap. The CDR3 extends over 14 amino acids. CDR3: CSARRGPINTEAFF. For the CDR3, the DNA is TGCAGTGCTAGACGGGGCCCGATAAACACTGAAGCTTTCTTT.

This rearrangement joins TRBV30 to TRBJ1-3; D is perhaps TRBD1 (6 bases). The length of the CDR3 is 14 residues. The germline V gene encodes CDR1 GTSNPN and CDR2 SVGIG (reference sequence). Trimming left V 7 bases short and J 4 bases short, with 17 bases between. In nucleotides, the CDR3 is TGTGCCTCGTCGTCGGGGGGCTCCGGAAACACCATATATTTT. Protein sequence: CASSSGGSGNTIYF. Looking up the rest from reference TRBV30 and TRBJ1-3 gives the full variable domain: SQTIHQWPATLVQPVGSPLSLECTVEGTSNPNLYWYRQAAGRGLQLLFYSVGIGQISSEVPQNLSASRPQDRQFILSSKKLLLSDSGFYLCASSSGGSGNTIYFGEGSWLTVV.

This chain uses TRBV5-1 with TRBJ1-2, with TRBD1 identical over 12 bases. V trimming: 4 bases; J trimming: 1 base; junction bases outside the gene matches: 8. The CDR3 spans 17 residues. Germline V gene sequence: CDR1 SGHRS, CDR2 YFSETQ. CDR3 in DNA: TGCGCCAGCAGCACCGGGACAGGGGGCAATATTAACTATGGCTACACCTTC. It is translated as CASSTGTGGNINYGYTF.

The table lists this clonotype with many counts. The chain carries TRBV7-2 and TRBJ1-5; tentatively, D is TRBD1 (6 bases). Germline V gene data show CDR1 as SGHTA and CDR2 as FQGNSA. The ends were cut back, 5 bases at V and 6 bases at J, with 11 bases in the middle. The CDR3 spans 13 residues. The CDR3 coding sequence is TGTGCCAGCAGCCCTAGGGGGGGTCAGCCCCAGCATTTT. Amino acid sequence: CASSPRGGQPQHF.

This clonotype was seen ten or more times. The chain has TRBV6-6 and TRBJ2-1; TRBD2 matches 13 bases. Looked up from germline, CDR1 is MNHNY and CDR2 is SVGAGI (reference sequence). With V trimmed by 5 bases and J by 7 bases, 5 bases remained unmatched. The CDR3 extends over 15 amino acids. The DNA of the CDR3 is TGTGCCAGCAGTCCCGGACTAGCGGGAGTAAATGAGCAGTTCTTC. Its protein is CASSPGLAGVNEQFF.

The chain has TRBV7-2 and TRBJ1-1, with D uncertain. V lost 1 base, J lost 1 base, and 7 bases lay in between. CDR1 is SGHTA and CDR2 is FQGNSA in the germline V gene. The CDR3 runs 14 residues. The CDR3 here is CASSLVHQNTEAFF. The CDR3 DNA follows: TGTGCCAGCAGCTTAGTCCACCAGAACACTGAAGCTTTCTTT. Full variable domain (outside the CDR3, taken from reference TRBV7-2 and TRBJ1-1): GAGVSQSPSNKVTEKGKDVELRCDPISGHTALYWYRQSLGQGLEFLIYFQGNSAPDKSGLPSDRFSAERTGGSVSTLTIQRTQQEDSAVYLCASSLVHQNTEAFFGQGTRLTVV.

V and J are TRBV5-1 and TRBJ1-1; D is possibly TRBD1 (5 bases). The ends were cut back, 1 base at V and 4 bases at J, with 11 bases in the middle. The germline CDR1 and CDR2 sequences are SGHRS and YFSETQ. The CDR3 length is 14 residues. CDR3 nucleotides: TGCGCCAGCAGCTTGAGGTGGGGGTCCACTGAAGCTTTCTTT. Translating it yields CASSLRWGSTEAFF.

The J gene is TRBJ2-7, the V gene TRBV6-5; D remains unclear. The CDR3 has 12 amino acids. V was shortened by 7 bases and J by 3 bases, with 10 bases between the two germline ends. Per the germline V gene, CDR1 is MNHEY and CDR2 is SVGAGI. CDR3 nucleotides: TGTGCCAGCAAGGGTAATGACTACGAGCAGTACTTC. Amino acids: CASKGNDYEQYF.

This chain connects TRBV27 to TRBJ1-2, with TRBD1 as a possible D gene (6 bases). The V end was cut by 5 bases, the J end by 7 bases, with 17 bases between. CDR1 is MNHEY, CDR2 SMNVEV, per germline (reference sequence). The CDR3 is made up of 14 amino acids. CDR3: CASSPWTAPAGYTF. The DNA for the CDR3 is TGTGCCAGCAGTCCATGGACAGCCCCAGCTGGCTACACCTTC.

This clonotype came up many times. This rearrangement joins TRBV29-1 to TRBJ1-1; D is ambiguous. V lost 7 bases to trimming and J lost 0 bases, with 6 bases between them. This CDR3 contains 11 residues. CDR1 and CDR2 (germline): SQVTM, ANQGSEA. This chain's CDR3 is CSAHLNTEAFF. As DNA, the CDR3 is TGCAGCGCCCACCTGAACACTGAAGCTTTCTTT.

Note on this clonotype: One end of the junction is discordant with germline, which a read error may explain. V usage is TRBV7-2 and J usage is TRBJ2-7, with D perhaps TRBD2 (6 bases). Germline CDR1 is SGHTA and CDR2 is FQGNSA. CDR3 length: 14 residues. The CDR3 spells CAGSPEGLTYEQYF. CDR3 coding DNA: TGTGCCGGCAGCCCCGAGGGACTGACCTACGAGCAGTACTTC.

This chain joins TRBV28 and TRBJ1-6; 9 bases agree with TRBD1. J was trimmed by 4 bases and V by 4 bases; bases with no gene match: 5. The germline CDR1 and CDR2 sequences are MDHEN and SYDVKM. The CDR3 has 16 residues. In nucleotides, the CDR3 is TGTGCCAGCAGTTCGGAGACAGGGGGATATAATTCACCCCTCCACTTT. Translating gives CASSSETGGYNSPLHF. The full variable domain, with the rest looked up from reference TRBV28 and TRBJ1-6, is DVKVTQSSRYLVKRTGEKVFLECVQDMDHENMFWYRQDPGLGLRLIYFSYDVKMKEKGDIPEGYSVSREKKERFSLILESASTNQTSMYLCASSSETGGYNSPLHFGNGTRLTVT.

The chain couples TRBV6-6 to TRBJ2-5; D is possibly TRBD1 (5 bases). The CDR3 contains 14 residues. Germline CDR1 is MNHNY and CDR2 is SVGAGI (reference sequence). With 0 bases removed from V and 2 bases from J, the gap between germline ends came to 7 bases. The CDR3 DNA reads TGTGCCAGCAGTTACTCGGGGCTTCAAGAGACCCAGTACTTC. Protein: CASSYSGLQETQYF.

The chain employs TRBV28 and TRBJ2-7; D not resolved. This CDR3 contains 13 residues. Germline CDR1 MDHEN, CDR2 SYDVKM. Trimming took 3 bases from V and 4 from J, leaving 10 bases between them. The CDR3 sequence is CASSFRSGYEQYF. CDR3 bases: TGTGCCAGCAGTTTTCGCAGTGGTTACGAGCAGTACTTC.